Presented here are 21 T cell receptor beta chains from one specimen sequenced in a study of memory CD4+ T cells and cytomegalovirus serostatus. Repertoires were generated with immunoSEQ multiplex PCR, while TCRdb's copy carries only in-frame clones and drops some. The sample yields 75,000 to 90,000 clones, more than 70% seen once. The sort gate was single viable CD3+CD4+CD8-CD45RO+ cells for memory CD4+ T cells. Sequencing was performed on memory CD4+ T cells from blood. Source of these receptors: an adult in good health and CMV-seronegative.

This clone was seen just once. The chain uses TRBV6-5 and TRBJ1-4; D is unclear. This CDR3 region has 12 residues. V was pared by 9 bases and J by 4 bases, with 9 bases between. Per germline, CDR1 MNHEY and CDR2 SVGAGI. CDR3 bases: TGTGCCAGTACTTCACTTAATGAAAAACTGTTTTTT. Protein product: CASTSLNEKLFF.

V and J are TRBV5-1 and TRBJ2-1; 8 positions agree with TRBD2. Looked up from germline, CDR1 is SGHRS and CDR2 is YFSETQ. The ends lost 3 bases at V and 7 bases at J; junction bases unmatched: 12. The CDR3 consists of 16 residues. This CDR3 reads CASSSRGGGRLNEQFF. Written as DNA, the CDR3 is TGCGCCAGCAGCTCCCGGGGCGGCGGGAGGCTGAATGAGCAGTTCTTC.

The chain employs TRBV9 and TRBJ1-5, with 11 bases lining up with TRBD1. This CDR3 is built from 15 residues. V lost 5 bases to trimming and J lost 5 bases; unmatched junction nucleotides: 6. Germline values: CDR1 SGDLS, CDR2 YYNGEE. The CDR3 nucleotides are TGTGCCAGCAGTGGTGGACAGGGGGCCTATCAGCCCCAGCATTTT. Translation gives CASSGGQGAYQPQHF.

This rearrangement joins TRBV27 to TRBJ1-2, with D possibly matching TRBD1 (5 bases). V was trimmed by 2 bases and J by 4 bases, leaving 11 bases between them. In germline, CDR1 is MNHEY, CDR2 SMNVEV (reference sequence). The CDR3 is 14 amino acids. For the CDR3, the DNA is TGTGCCAGCAGTTTAGGGGGTAGGGGCTATGGCTACACCTTC. Translation: CASSLGGRGYGYTF.

This clone was detected only a few times. The genes are TRBV2 and TRBJ2-7, with a weak D call TRBD2 (6 bases). Per the germline V gene, CDR1 is SNHLY and CDR2 is FYNNEI. The CDR3 is 12 residues long. V lost 5 bases, J lost 4 bases, and 9 bases lay in between. The CDR3 DNA is TGTGCCAGCAGTCCGGGGAGGTACGAGCAGTACTTC. Translation gives CASSPGRYEQYF.

The chain recombines TRBV11-2 with TRBJ1-5; no definite D call. The CDR3 consists of 15 residues. Trimming took 2 bases from V and 0 from J, leaving 8 bases between them. Germline CDR1 is SGHAT and CDR2 is FQNNGV. The CDR3 is CASSLRTYSNQPQHF. In DNA form, the CDR3 reads TGTGCCAGCAGCTTACGGACGTATAGCAATCAGCCCCAGCATTTT.

In DNA form, the CDR3 reads TGTGCCAGCAGCGTAGACCAGGGCGACTACTACGAGCAGTACTTC. This codes for CASSVDQGDYYEQYF. The chain employs TRBV9 and TRBJ2-7, with D perhaps matching TRBD1 or TRBD2 (5 bases each). Germline V gene sequence: CDR1 SGDLS, CDR2 YYNGEE. Trimming removed 0 bases at V and 3 bases at J, with 13 bases between. This CDR3 spans 15 amino acids.

The rearrangement uses TRBV5-1 and TRBJ2-4; no clear D gene. The V gene's germline CDR1 is SGHRS and CDR2 YFSETQ. V was shortened by 4 bases and J by 1 base, with 6 bases between the two germline ends. The CDR3 consists of 13 residues. DNA for the CDR3: TGCGCCAGCAGCCCAACGGCCAAAAACATTCAGTACTTC. This translates into CASSPTAKNIQYF. The complete variable domain, with remaining parts taken from reference TRBV5-1 and TRBJ2-4, reads KAGVTQTPRYLIKTRGQQVTLSCSPISGHRSVSWYQQTPGQGLQFLFEYFSETQRNKGNFPGRFSGRQFSNSRSEMNVSTLELGDSALYLCASSPTAKNIQYFGAGTRLSVL.

This clone was seen only a few times. V is TRBV6-1 and J is TRBJ2-4; a weak D match, TRBD1 (6 bases). V was clipped by 7 bases and J by 8 bases, with 18 bases between them. The CDR3 has 14 residues. Germline loops: CDR1 MNHNS, CDR2 SASEGT. CDR3 region: CASTKTGLGDIQYF. In nucleotides, the CDR3 is TGTGCCAGCACCAAAACAGGGTTGGGGGACATTCAGTACTTC.

The chain uses TRBV5-6 and TRBJ2-2, with D hard to call. The germline V gene encodes CDR1 SGHDT and CDR2 YYEEEE. Trimming removed 0 bases from V and 1 base from J, with 4 bases in between. The CDR3 is 14 amino acids. CDR3 DNA sequence: TGTGCCAGCAGCTTGGATTTGAACACCGGGGAGCTGTTTTTT. Encoded protein: CASSLDLNTGELFF.

This clone came up once. The DNA for the CDR3 is TGTGCCAGCAGCCTAACCCACCCAGGGGGTTTTTTCGGGAACACTGAAGCTTTCTTT. It translates to CASSLTHPGGFFGNTEAFF. The V gene is TRBV2, the J gene TRBJ1-1; 7 bases line up with TRBD1. J gave up 1 base and V 6 bases, and 20 bases lay outside the gene matches. The germline V gene encodes CDR1 SNHLY and CDR2 FYNNEI. This CDR3 region has 19 residues.

The chain is built from TRBV5-1 and TRBJ1-2, with TRBD1 identical over 7 bases. CDR1 is SGHRS, CDR2 YFSETQ, per germline. The CDR3 length is 14 residues. The V gene end was trimmed by 0 bases and the J gene end by 2 bases; junction bases not matched to a gene: 1. CDR3: CASSLGDRNYGYTF. DNA for the CDR3: TGCGCCAGCAGCTTGGGGGACAGAAACTATGGCTACACCTTC.

The V call is TRBV6-1, the J call TRBJ2-5, with TRBD1 matching over 7 bases. V shed 2 bases, J shed 5 bases, and the junction held 8 bases outside the gene matches. Germline values: CDR1 MNHNS, CDR2 SASEGT. The CDR3 is 15 amino acids. CDR3 protein: CASSERIRDSETQYF. The CDR3 bases are TGTGCCAGCAGTGAAAGGATTCGGGACAGCGAGACCCAGTACTTC.

This chain links TRBV30 with TRBJ1-2; no reliable D call. Germline CDR1 is GTSNPN and CDR2 is SVGIG (reference sequence). The CDR3 has 12 amino acids. The DNA for the CDR3 is TGTGCGTACCTTGGAGACCTCTATGGCTACACCTTC. Its translation is CAYLGDLYGYTF.

V usage is TRBV4-2 and J usage is TRBJ1-2; 11 bases line up with TRBD1. Germline assignment: CDR1 LGHNA and CDR2 YNFKEQ. The CDR3 extends over 15 amino acids. The V and J ends lost 8 bases and 2 bases, in that order; junction bases with no gene match: 7. The CDR3 protein is CASGWTGGENYGYTF. As DNA, the CDR3 is TGTGCCAGCGGGTGGACAGGGGGCGAGAACTATGGCTACACCTTC.

This chain joins TRBV7-8 and TRBJ2-7; D call uncertain. Trimming took 1 base from V and 7 from J, leaving 8 bases between them. The CDR3 has 12 amino acids. From germline, CDR1 is SGHVS and CDR2 FQNEAQ. The CDR3 DNA reads as TGTGCCAGCAGCTTAGGTGTTCAGGAGCAGTACTTC. It encodes CASSLGVQEQYF.

The rearrangement uses TRBV25-1 and TRBJ1-1; D call uncertain. V was pared by 4 bases and J by 0 bases, with 6 bases between. CDR3 size: 13 residues. Germline CDR1 MGHDK, CDR2 SYGVNS. The CDR3 region is CASSAVLNTEAFF. The CDR3 DNA reads as TGTGCCAGCAGTGCCGTTTTGAACACTGAAGCTTTCTTT.

This clone was detected once. The rearrangement joins TRBV5-6 to TRBJ2-7, with 9 positions matching TRBD1. The CDR3 totals 14 residues. Trimming removed 6 bases from V and 2 bases from J; junction bases left unmatched: 6. Germline V gene lookup returns CDR1 SGHDT and CDR2 YYEEEE. The CDR3 region is CASTDGQGTYEQYF. DNA for the CDR3: TGTGCCAGCACCGACGGACAGGGGACCTACGAGCAGTACTTC.

In this sample, this clone turned up once. V usage is TRBV7-2 and J usage is TRBJ2-3, with 12 bases lining up with TRBD2. CDR3 length: 16 residues. The trim removed 3 bases at V and 2 bases at J, leaving 3 bases unmatched. CDR1 and CDR2 from the germline V gene are SGHTA and FQGNSA. The CDR3 bases are TGTGCCAGCAGCTTTAGACTAGCGGGGGCCACAGATACGCAGTATTTT. Translated: CASSFRLAGATDTQYF.

The V call is TRBV7-2, the J call TRBJ1-5; D not resolved. The CDR3 consists of 14 residues. V gave up 1 base and J gave up 6 bases, with 10 bases separating them. In germline, CDR1 is SGHTA, CDR2 FQGNSA. This CDR3 is CASSLGAPGQPQHF. Written as DNA, the CDR3 is TGTGCCAGCAGCTTAGGCGCCCCAGGTCAGCCCCAGCATTTT.

In DNA, the CDR3 is TGTGCCAGCAGCTCACTGGGAAAACTGTTTTTT. It specifies CASSSLGKLFF. The V call is TRBV11-2, the J call TRBJ1-4; D not resolved. This CDR3 is 11 amino acids long. Trimming stripped 4 bases from V and 10 bases from J, with 7 bases between. Germline CDR1 SGHAT, CDR2 FQNNGV. The full variable domain, its missing parts supplied by reference TRBV11-2 and TRBJ1-4, is EAGVAQSPRYKIIEKRQSVAFWCNPISGHATLYWYQQILGQGPKLLIQFQNNGVVDDSQLPKDRFSAERLKGVDSTLKIQPAKLEDSAVYLCASSSLGKLFFGSGTQLSVL.